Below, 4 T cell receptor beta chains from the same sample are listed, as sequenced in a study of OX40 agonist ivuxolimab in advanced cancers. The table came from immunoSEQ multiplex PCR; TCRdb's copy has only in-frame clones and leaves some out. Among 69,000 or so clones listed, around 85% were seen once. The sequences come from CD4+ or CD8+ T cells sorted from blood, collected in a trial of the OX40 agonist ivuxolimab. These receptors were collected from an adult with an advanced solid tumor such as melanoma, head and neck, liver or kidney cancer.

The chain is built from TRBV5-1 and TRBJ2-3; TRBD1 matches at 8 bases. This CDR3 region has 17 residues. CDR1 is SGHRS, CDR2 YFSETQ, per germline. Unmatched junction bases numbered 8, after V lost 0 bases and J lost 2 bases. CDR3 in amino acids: CASSLASWTGNTDTQYF. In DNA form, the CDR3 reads TGCGCCAGCAGCTTGGCAAGTTGGACAGGGAACACAGATACGCAGTATTTT.

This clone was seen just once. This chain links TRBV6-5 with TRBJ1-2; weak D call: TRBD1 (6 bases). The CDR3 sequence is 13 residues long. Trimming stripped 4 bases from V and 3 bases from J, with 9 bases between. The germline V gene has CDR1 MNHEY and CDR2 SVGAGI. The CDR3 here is CASSSRTDYGYTF. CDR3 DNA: TGTGCCAGCAGTTCCCGGACAGACTATGGCTACACCTTC.

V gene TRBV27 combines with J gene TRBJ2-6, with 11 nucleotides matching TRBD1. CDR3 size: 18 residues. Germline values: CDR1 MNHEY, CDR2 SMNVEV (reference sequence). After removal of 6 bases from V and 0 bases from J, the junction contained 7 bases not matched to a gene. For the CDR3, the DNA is TGTGCCAGCAGCCCGGGGACAGGGGGTTCCTCTGGGGCCAACGTCCTGACTTTC. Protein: CASSPGTGGSSGANVLTF.

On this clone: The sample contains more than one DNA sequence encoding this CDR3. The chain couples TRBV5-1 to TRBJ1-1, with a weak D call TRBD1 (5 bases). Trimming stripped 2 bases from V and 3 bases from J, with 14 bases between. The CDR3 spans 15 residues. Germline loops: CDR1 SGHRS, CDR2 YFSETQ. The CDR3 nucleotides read TGCGCCAGCAGCTTAGGGGAAGGATGGGACACTGAAGCTTTCTTT. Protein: CASSLGEGWDTEAFF.